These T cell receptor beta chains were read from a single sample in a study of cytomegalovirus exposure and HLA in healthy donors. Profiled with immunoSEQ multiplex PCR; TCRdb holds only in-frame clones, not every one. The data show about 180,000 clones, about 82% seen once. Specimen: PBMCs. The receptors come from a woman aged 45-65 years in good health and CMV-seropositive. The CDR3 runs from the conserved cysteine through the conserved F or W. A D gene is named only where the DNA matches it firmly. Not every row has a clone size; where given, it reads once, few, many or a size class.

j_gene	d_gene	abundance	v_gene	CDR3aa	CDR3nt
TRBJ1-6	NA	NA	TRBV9	CASSVGIGEYSPLHF	TGTGCCAGCAGCGTAGGTATTGGAGAATATTCACCCCTCCACTTT
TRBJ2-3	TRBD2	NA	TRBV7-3	CASSPRLAGGRGTQYF	TGTGCCAGCAGCCCCCGACTAGCGGGGGGGCGAGGTACGCAGTATTTT
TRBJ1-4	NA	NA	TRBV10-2	CASNSVENEKLFF	TGCGCCAGCAATTCGGTCGAGAATGAAAAACTGTTTTTT
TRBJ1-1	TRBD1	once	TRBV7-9	CASSWGQSNTEAFF	TGTGCCAGCAGCTGGGGACAGTCGAACACTGAAGCTTTCTTT
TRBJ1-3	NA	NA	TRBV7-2	CASTISGSGNTIYF	TGTGCCAGCACCATTTCGGGCTCTGGAAACACCATATATTTT
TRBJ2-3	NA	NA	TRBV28	CASSLGGINTQYF	TGTGCCAGCAGCTTAGGAGGGATAAATACGCAGTATTTT
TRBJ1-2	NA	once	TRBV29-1	CSAGRGVDGYTF	TGCAGCGCGGGGAGGGGGGTCGATGGCTACACCTTC
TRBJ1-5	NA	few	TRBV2	CASARVWNQPQHF	TGTGCCAGCGCCCGGGTGTGGAATCAGCCCCAGCATTTT
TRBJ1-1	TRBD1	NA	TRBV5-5	CASSLQTGGTEAFF	TGTGCCAGCAGCTTACAAACAGGGGGCACTGAAGCTTTCTTT
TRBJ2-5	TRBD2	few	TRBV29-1	CSAGDGGALLETQYF	TGCAGCGCCGGAGACGGGGGGGCTCTCTTGGAGACCCAGTACTTC